Below, one TCR beta chain is given with its context. These data are taken from a study of shared clonotypes between healthy human individuals. Sequencing was performed with immunoSEQ multiplex PCR; in TCRdb, only in-frame clones are kept and a portion is missing. The sample holds about 2 million clones, over 85% seen once. As defined, naive CD8 cells were CD45RO-negative and positively selected for CCR7, with terminally differentiated effector memory CD45RA+ cells excluded. This TCR was sampled from a man aged 18 to 30 in good health. What was sequenced was naive CD8+ T cells sorted from blood.

Here the CDR3 reads CASRSGEDSYEQYF. In nucleotides, the CDR3 is TGTGCCAGCAGGTCAGGGGAGGATTCTTACGAGCAGTACTTC. This chain uses TRBV27 with TRBJ2-7, with D perhaps being TRBD1 or TRBD2 (6 bases each). The CDR3 consists of 14 residues. Trimming cost V 6 bases and J 4 bases, with 16 bases left between them. Looked up from germline, CDR1 is MNHEY and CDR2 is SMNVEV (reference sequence).